Below are 16 T cell receptor beta chains sequenced from a single sample in a study of shared clonotypes between healthy human individuals. Data came from immunoSEQ multiplex PCR; TCRdb stores just in-frame clones and leaves some out. The data hold 2 million to 2.5 million clones, with approximately 90% observed a single time. Sequenced sample: naive CD4+ T cells from PBMCs. The subset here: CD45RA+ positively selected. The receptors derive from a man aged 18-30 years in good health. Some clones in this sample may be carry-over from other donors' samples.

The chain employs TRBV29-1 and TRBJ1-1; D possibly corresponds to TRBD1 (5 bases). Per the germline V gene, CDR1 is SQVTM and CDR2 is ANQGSEA. The CDR3 loop spans 17 amino acids. The V gene lost 0 bases and the J gene lost 0 bases, with 17 bases spanning the gap. For the CDR3, the DNA is TGCAGCGTTGAAGATGGTCGATGGGGCCTGATGAACACTGAAGCTTTCTTT. Translation: CSVEDGRWGLMNTEAFF.

The V call is TRBV7-2, the J call TRBJ2-1, with D perhaps matching TRBD1 (5 bases). Germline V gene lookup returns CDR1 SGHTA and CDR2 FQGNSA. The CDR3 has 16 amino acids. Trimming shortened V by 5 bases and J by 0 bases, and 14 bases separated the two germline ends. The CDR3 DNA sequence: TGTGCCAGCAGCCCAGGGCGCGCGAGCTCCTACAATGAGCAGTTCTTC. As protein: CASSPGRASSYNEQFF.

The chain combines TRBV27 with TRBJ2-5; the D is unclear. The CDR3 has 12 residues. CDR1 is MNHEY and CDR2 is SMNVEV in the germline V gene (reference sequence). V lost 5 bases, J lost 2 bases, and 6 bases lay in between. The CDR3 DNA follows: TGTGCCAGCAGTGCCCGACAAGAGACCCAGTACTTC. It translates to CASSARQETQYF.

The chain uses TRBV28 and TRBJ1-2; TRBD1 matches 8 bases. V lost 6 bases, J lost 8 bases, and 17 bases stayed unmatched. CDR3 size: 16 residues. The germline CDR1 and CDR2 sequences are MDHEN and SYDVKM. The CDR3 DNA follows: TGTGCCAGCAGACCCCCAGGGCAGGGGGCTGTAGGGGGCTACACCTTC. As protein: CASRPPGQGAVGGYTF.

The count of this clone is one. The chain employs TRBV4-1 and TRBJ1-2, with D unresolved. This CDR3 has 14 residues. Trimming pared 0 bases from V and 12 bases from J, leaving 17 bases between. Germline V CDR1 and CDR2: MGHRA, YSYEKL. CDR3 DNA sequence: TGCGCCAGCAGCCAAGAGACGCCCCCACAAGAGAACACCTTC. This sequence encodes CASSQETPPQENTF.

The V and J genes are TRBV27 and TRBJ2-7; the match to TRBD2 covers 14 bases. The trim removed 8 bases at V and 4 bases at J, leaving 22 bases unmatched. The germline gives CDR1 MNHEY, CDR2 SMNVEV (reference sequence). This CDR3 is 20 amino acids long. The CDR3 DNA sequence: TGTGCCAGCGTCATACGGGCGGGACTAGCGGGAGATGGCCACACTTACGAGCAGTACTTC. This encodes CASVIRAGLAGDGHTYEQYF.

V and J are TRBV9 and TRBJ2-7, with a possible D match to TRBD1 (5 bases). Trimming left V 4 bases short and J 9 bases short, with 23 bases between. The CDR3 totals 15 residues. In germline, CDR1 is SGDLS, CDR2 YYNGEE. CDR3 protein: CASSPSRLGHNGQYF. CDR3 sequence (DNA): TGTGCCAGCAGCCCATCACGGCTCGGACACAACGGGCAGTACTTC.

The V and J genes are TRBV29-1 and TRBJ1-1; 7 bases fit TRBD1. From germline, CDR1 is SQVTM and CDR2 ANQGSEA. CDR3 length: 17 amino acids. Losses at the gene ends were 4 bases for V and 0 bases for J; bases not matched to a gene: 14. The CDR3 spells CSVGGALGTALNTEAFF. The CDR3 DNA sequence: TGCAGCGTTGGAGGTGCCCTTGGGACAGCTCTGAACACTGAAGCTTTCTTT.

Points on this clone: At the DNA level, this CDR3 is encoded by other sequences in the same sample as well. V is TRBV6-5 and J is TRBJ1-1; D is unresolved. The CDR3 has 13 residues. Germline lookup yields CDR1 MNHEY and CDR2 SVGAGI. Trimming shortened V by 6 bases and J by 1 base, and 9 bases separated the two germline ends. The CDR3 DNA reads as TGTGCCAGCAGCCCGTCGGGGAACACTGAAGCTTTCTTT. Translation: CASSPSGNTEAFF.

This chain links TRBV2 with TRBJ1-5; TRBD1 aligns across 8 bases. In germline, CDR1 is SNHLY, CDR2 FYNNEI. V trimming: 4 bases; J trimming: 2 bases; junction bases outside the gene matches: 7. The CDR3 extends over 16 amino acids. The CDR3 bases are TGTGCCAGCAGTGGGCAGGGGGCATTTGGCAATCAGCCCCAGCATTTT. This translates into CASSGQGAFGNQPQHF.

The chain uses TRBV28 and TRBJ1-4, with a possible D match to TRBD1 (5 bases). This CDR3 has 18 amino acids. The germline gives CDR1 MDHEN, CDR2 SYDVKM. Trimming took off 3 bases at V and 5 bases at J, with 22 bases between the two ends. The CDR3 reads CASSLRGYQGRGNEKLFF. For the CDR3, the DNA is TGTGCCAGCAGTTTGCGAGGGTATCAGGGTCGGGGGAATGAAAAACTGTTTTTT.

The rearrangement links TRBV15 to TRBJ2-3; D is perhaps TRBD1 (6 bases). Germline V lookup: CDR1 LNHNV, CDR2 YYDKDF (reference sequence). This CDR3 has 15 amino acids. V was cut by 3 bases and J by 5 bases, with 15 bases left in between. CDR3 sequence: CATSSLGGPVDTQYF. The CDR3 nucleotides read TGTGCCACCAGCAGCCTAGGGGGACCCGTAGATACGCAGTATTTT.

The chain has TRBV2 and TRBJ2-1, with D tentatively TRBD2 (5 bases). The V end lost 8 bases, the J end lost 8 bases, and 10 bases lay between the germline ends. Germline lookup yields CDR1 SNHLY and CDR2 FYNNEI. The CDR3 consists of 11 residues. The CDR3 here is CASRYGDEQFF. For the CDR3, the DNA is TGTGCCAGCCGTTACGGGGATGAGCAGTTCTTC.

The chain combines TRBV9 with TRBJ2-3; D may correspond to TRBD1 or TRBD2 (6 bases each). The V and J ends lost 0 bases and 6 bases respectively, with 17 bases between them. Germline loops: CDR1 SGDLS, CDR2 YYNGEE. The CDR3 contains 16 residues. The CDR3 coding sequence is TGTGCCAGCAGCGTAGTAGGGGGGAGGCCCGGTGATACGCAGTATTTT. This encodes CASSVVGGRPGDTQYF.

The chain employs TRBV6-5 and TRBJ1-1; 7 nucleotides align to TRBD1. V gave up 5 bases and J gave up 7 bases; unmatched junction bases: 13. This CDR3 contains 15 residues. Germline CDR1 is MNHEY and CDR2 is SVGAGI. The CDR3 DNA reads TGTGCCAGCAGTCCAAATTACGACAGGGTGGGTGAAGCTTTCTTT. It yields the protein CASSPNYDRVGEAFF.

The J gene is TRBJ1-2, the V gene TRBV5-1, with D tentatively TRBD1 (5 bases). V dropped 0 bases and J dropped 0 bases, with 9 bases sitting between them. Germline lookup yields CDR1 SGHRS and CDR2 YFSETQ. The CDR3 spans 15 residues. CDR3 nucleotides: TGCGCCAGCAGCTTGGGGGGGACTACTAACTATGGCTACACCTTC. It is translated as CASSLGGTTNYGYTF.